This T cell receptor (beta chain) was observed in a study of blood T cell repertoires in COVID-19. Across the study: Collection of acute and convalescent COVID-19 samples took place in the United States, Italy and Spain.

The V end was cut by 0 bases, the J end by 0 bases, with 8 bases between. CDR3 length equals 14 residues. Germline values: CDR1 GTSNPN, CDR2 SVGIG (reference sequence). In the original workflow: Reference gene primer amplification in the assay estimated nucleated cell counts. Here immunoSEQ multiplex PCR was the method, and the copy in TCRdb shows in-frame clones only, minus some. V and J calls and clone size come straight from that table; D and trimming were deduced from the DNA. The sample records 150,000 to 180,000 clones, around three quarters being singletons. The chain carries TRBV30 and TRBJ1-1; D gene unclear. The origin of this receptor is a man older than 75 with acute or convalescent COVID-19. Sequencing input: peripheral blood. The CDR3 region has the DNA TGTGCCTGGAGTGTAAGGAGGCTGAACACTGAAGCTTTCTTT. It translates to CAWSVRRLNTEAFF.